This entry features one T cell receptor beta chain sequence. Its cognate antigen is unknown. The sample comes from a study of a mutant IDH1 vaccine in newly diagnosed glioma. V was pared by 1 base and J by 2 bases, with 8 bases between. The CDR3 is made up of 14 amino acids. Per germline, CDR1 KGHSH and CDR2 LQKENI. Libraries were prepared by immunoSEQ multiplex PCR; TCRdb keeps only in-frame clonotypes and omits some of them. The sample shows about 98,000 clones, about 90% of them seen only once. Time point in this sample: baseline, week 1 (first vaccination visit). Described treatment: pre-vaccination baseline after standard-of-care therapy. Donors' newly diagnosed IDH1-mutant WHO grade 3 or 4 astrocytomas lacked nuclear ATRX. Study-wide findings and caveats: Alterations occurring in top peripheral T cell clonotypes seemed unrelated to pseudoprogression.

The chain recombines TRBV18 with TRBJ2-5, with D unresolved. Sequences were derived from PBMCs, sampled from a glioma patient treated with radiotherapy, temozolomide or both. The TCR was taken from a woman in her 50s with glioma. CDR3 region: CASSPQAPQETQYF. CDR3 DNA sequence: TGTGCCAGCTCACCACAGGCACCACAAGAGACCCAGTACTTC.